This paragraph reports one T cell receptor (beta chain). Its specificity is not known. The CDR3 is 15 amino acids. CDR1 and CDR2 (germline): SGHTA, FQGNSA. Trimming stripped 5 bases from V and 3 bases from J, with 14 bases between. PCR used 60 Vbeta primers and 13 Jbeta primers. Only in-frame clones appear in the TCRdb table, and some are missing; sequencing was by immunoSEQ multiplex PCR. In the table there are hundreds of thousands of clones, about three quarters of which are singletons. The entry originates in a study of cytomegalovirus exposure and HLA in healthy donors. Findings and limits, study-wide: Altogether, some 160 TCR beta chains were recorded as cytomegalovirus-associated. The majority of TCR sequences were rare, yet some public TCRs appeared in many donors. According to reports, the classifier identified cytomegalovirus status with high specificity and sensitivity.

The sequenced sample consisted of PBMCs. The sequence was obtained from a young man in good health and CMV-seronegative. The V gene is TRBV7-2, the J gene TRBJ2-1, with D possibly TRBD2 on 7 matching bases. CDR3 sequence: CASSRGASGYNEQFF. CDR3 DNA: TGTGCCAGCAGCCGGGGGGCTAGCGGCTACAATGAGCAGTTCTTC.